There are a few counts of the clone carrying this T cell receptor (beta chain). Its target is unknown. V shed 5 bases and J shed 2 bases, with 10 bases lying between them. Germline CDR1 reads SGHTA; CDR2 reads FQGNSA. CDR3 length equals 14 residues. Expressed TCRB transcripts got sequenced, as all isolated RNA was reverse transcribed. Generated by immunoSEQ multiplex PCR, the TCRdb table keeps only in-frame clones and is missing some. Of a few hundred thousand clones listed, under 20% are singletons. The sample belongs to a study of beta chain features in type 1 diabetes. Whole-study results and caveats: VDJ junctions from patients with type 1 diabetes contained fewer insertions and more deletions. TCRB CDR3 length was moderately but significantly reduced in all four CD4+ subsets of Type 1 diabetes patients.

The sample comprised naive CD4+ T cells from blood. This receptor was taken from a man aged 25-40 years with type 1 diabetes. The chain recombines TRBV7-2 with TRBJ1-3; D gene ambiguous. The CDR3 protein is CASSRAGTGNTIYF. In DNA, the CDR3 is TGTGCCAGCAGCCGCGCAGGAACTGGAAACACCATATATTTT.